The rows below give T cell receptor beta chains drawn from one sample of a study of T cell responses to AZD1222 COVID-19 vaccine. Profiled with immunoSEQ multiplex PCR; TCRdb holds only in-frame clones, not every one. The repertoire consists of 95,000 to 100,000 clones, with 91% occurring once and the leading ten covering just over 8%. The sequences come from peripheral blood, collected 28 days after the second AZD1222 dose. The origin of the receptors is an adult who received the AZD1222 COVID-19 vaccine. Each CDR3 is given with its conserved first and last residue. The order of the fields is CDR3 length, J gene, clone size, D gene, V gene, CDR3 DNA, CDR3 protein. D genes are given only for firm matches. For some rows the clone size is stated as once, few or many, or as a class when expanded; others skip it.

>14|TRBJ1-5|.|.|TRBV2
TGTGCCAGCAGTGAACAGGGTACTCAACAGCCCCAGCATTTT
CASSEQGTQQPQHF
>14|TRBJ2-2|.|.|TRBV18
TGTGCCAGCTCACCAGACGGGTACACCGGGGAGCTGTTTTTT
CASSPDGYTGELFF
>12|TRBJ1-1|few|.|TRBV3-1/TRBV3-2
TGTGCCAGCAGCCAAAGGGGGACTGAAGCTTTCTTT
CASSQRGTEAFF
>12|TRBJ2-5|.|.|TRBV3-1/TRBV3-2
TGTGCCAGCAGCCAAGTTGTGGAGACCCAGTACTTC
CASSQVVETQYF
>15|TRBJ1-4|.|.|TRBV6-1
TGTGCCAGCAGTGAGAACAGCGGCGGGGGTGAAAAACTGTTTTTT
CASSENSGGGEKLFF
>13|TRBJ2-7|.|.|TRBV12-3/TRBV12-4
TGTGCCACCTCACGAGGAGAATCGTACGAGCAGTACTTC
CATSRGESYEQYF
>15|TRBJ2-1|.|.|TRBV5-1
TGCGCCAGCAGCTTGGAGGGGACAACCTACAATGAGCAGTTCTTC
CASSLEGTTYNEQFF
>13|TRBJ2-2|.|.|TRBV7-3
TGTGCCAGCAGCCCGACAGTCACCGGGGAGCTGTTTTTT
CASSPTVTGELFF
>15|TRBJ2-1|.|.|TRBV7-9
TGTGCCAGCAGCCCCCCCTCTCTGGGATGGGATGAGCAGTTCTTC
CASSPPSLGWDEQFF
>18|TRBJ2-5|.|TRBD2|TRBV9
TGTGCCAGCAGCGTAGCCGGGAACCGTGGCGGGGGCCAAGAGACCCAGTACTTC
CASSVAGNRGGGQETQYF
>12|TRBJ1-1|few|.|TRBV3-1/TRBV3-2
TGTGCCAGCAGCCGCAACCAGGGGGAAGCTTTCTTT
CASSRNQGEAFF
>17|TRBJ2-7|.|TRBD1|TRBV28
TGTGCCAGCAACACAATATTCCGGGACAGGGGGTCCTACGAGCAGTACTTC
CASNTIFRDRGSYEQYF
>18|TRBJ1-2|.|.|TRBV9
TGTGCCAGCAGCGTAGGGGGGAGGGTCGGCTTAACGCGCTATGGCTACACCTTC
CASSVGGRVGLTRYGYTF
>16|TRBJ2-1|.|TRBD2|TRBV11-3
TGTGCCAGCAGCTTAGATCTAGCGGGACCCTACAATGAGCAGTTCTTC
CASSLDLAGPYNEQFF
>16|TRBJ2-5|.|TRBD1|TRBV15
TGTGCCACCAGTGGCTGGGCACAGGGGGGAACAGAGACCCAGTACTTC
CATSGWAQGGTETQYF
>14|TRBJ1-1|.|.|TRBV5-1
TGCGCCAGCAGCTTGGCGGGTGGATACACTGAAGCTTTCTTT
CASSLAGGYTEAFF
>16|TRBJ2-7|.|TRBD1|TRBV19
TGTGCCAGTAGCCGACAGGGGGGTCCTATCTCCTACGAGCAGTACTTC
CASSRQGGPISYEQYF
>15|TRBJ2-5|few|.|TRBV18
TGTGCCAGCTCACCTCAAGGGACATTCCAAGAGACCCAGTACTTC
CASSPQGTFQETQYF
>16|TRBJ2-6|.|TRBD1|TRBV5-1
TGCGCCAGCAGCTTGGAGGGGGCCCCCGGGGCCAACGTCCTGACTTTC
CASSLEGAPGANVLTF
>14|TRBJ2-5|.|.|TRBV3-1/TRBV3-2
TGTGCCAGCAGCCAAGAACCCCGTTCAGAGACCCAGTACTTC
CASSQEPRSETQYF
>15|TRBJ1-1|.|TRBD1|TRBV24-1
TGTGCCACCACCGCAGGGGGTCAGGCGAACACTGAAGCTTTCTTT
CATTAGGQANTEAFF
>15|TRBJ1-5|.|.|TRBV18
TGTGCCAGCTCACCAAAGGGGGATTGGGGTCAGCCCCAGCATTTT
CASSPKGDWGQPQHF
>13|TRBJ1-1|.|.|TRBV19
TGTGCCAGTAGTATAGGTCCCAACACTGAAGCTTTCTTT
CASSIGPNTEAFF
>13|TRBJ2-3|few|.|TRBV16
TGTGCCAGCAGCCAAGGGAGCACAGATACGCAGTATTTT
CASSQGSTDTQYF
>15|TRBJ2-1|.|.|TRBV27
TGTGCCAGCAGTTTAAGTGGAGGCTCCTACAATGAGCAGTTCTTC
CASSLSGGSYNEQFF
>16|TRBJ2-1|.|TRBD1|TRBV9
TGTGCCAGCAGCCCCCTTTGGGACAGCTCCTACAATGAGCAGTTCTTC
CASSPLWDSSYNEQFF
>15|TRBJ2-3|.|.|TRBV5-1
TGCGCCAGCAGCTTGGGGGGCGGGAGCACAGATACGCAGTATTTT
CASSLGGGSTDTQYF
>16|TRBJ1-1|.|TRBD1|TRBV5-4
TGTGCCAGCAGCGCGACACAGGGGGGCCCGAACACTGAAGCTTTCTTT
CASSATQGGPNTEAFF
>13|TRBJ2-1|.|.|TRBV6-1
TGTGCCAGCAGTGAAGTAATGGACAGTTGGCAGTTCTTC
CASSEVMDSWQFF
>14|TRBJ2-1|.|TRBD2|TRBV6-4
TGTGCCAGCACCAAGACTAGCGTTTACAATGAGCAGTTCTTC
CASTKTSVYNEQFF
>13|TRBJ2-7|.|TRBD1|TRBV6-6
TGTGCCAGCAGTCCCGGGACAGGGGTCGAGCAGTACTTC
CASSPGTGVEQYF
>15|TRBJ2-5|.|.|TRBV5-1
TGCGCCAGCAAGGGAACGGCCATAAGGGGAGAGACCCAGTACTTC
CASKGTAIRGETQYF
>16|TRBJ2-1|.|TRBD2|TRBV6-1
TGTGCCAGCAGTGCGACTAGCGGGGGCTCCTACAATGAGCAGTTCTTC
CASSATSGGSYNEQFF
>12|TRBJ1-2|.|TRBD1|TRBV10-3
TGTGCCAGTTCCAACTGGCAGGGGGCCCCCCTATTC
CASSNWQGAPLF
>15|TRBJ1-4|.|TRBD1|TRBV15
TGTGCCACCAGCAGAGATGAGGGGGCTGAGGAAAAACTGTTTTTT
CATSRDEGAEEKLFF
>16|TRBJ2-2|.|TRBD2|TRBV9
TGTGCCAGCAGCGTGAGCCGCCTAGCGGGACTAGGGGAGCTGTTTTTT
CASSVSRLAGLGELFF
>13|TRBJ1-5|.|.|TRBV2
TGTGCCACCGCGAAGGACGGAGGGGGGCCCCAGCATTTT
CATAKDGGGPQHF
>14|TRBJ1-3|.|.|TRBV27
TGTGCCAGCAGTTTAAAAGGGACTGGAAACACCATATATTTT
CASSLKGTGNTIYF
>14|TRBJ1-2|.|.|TRBV4-3
TGCGCCAGCAGCCAAGAGCCCAGGGCCTATGGCTACACCTTC
CASSQEPRAYGYTF
>16|TRBJ2-1|.|TRBD2|TRBV4-2
TGTGCCAGCAGCCAGGCCGGGACTAGCGGGAGCTATGAGCAGTTCTTC
CASSQAGTSGSYEQFF
>16|TRBJ2-1|.|TRBD2|TRBV2
TGTGCCAGCAGTGGTCCTAGCGGGAACTCCTACAATGAGCAGTTCTTC
CASSGPSGNSYNEQFF
>15|TRBJ1-2|.|.|TRBV28
TGTGCCAGCAACCTGGAGGGGGTTCCAAACTATGGCTACACCTTC
CASNLEGVPNYGYTF
>12|TRBJ1-2|.|.|TRBV2
TGTGCCAGCAGTGAGTCAGGGTACGGCTACACCTTC
CASSESGYGYTF
>16|TRBJ1-1|.|.|TRBV3-1/TRBV3-2
TGTGCCAGCAGTTCGGGACAAGGAACCTCGTCCACTGAAGCTTTCTTT
CASSSGQGTSSTEAFF
>13|TRBJ1-2|.|.|TRBV12-3/TRBV12-4
TGTGCCAGCAGTTTAGACAGACAGTATGGCTACACCTTC
CASSLDRQYGYTF
>21|TRBJ2-5|once|TRBD2|TRBV18
TGTGCCAGCTCAACGACAGCCTCTCGACTAGCGGGAGCGGCAATGGAAGAGACCCAGTACTTC
CASSTTASRLAGAAMEETQYF
>14|TRBJ2-7|.|.|TRBV3-1/TRBV3-2
TGTGCCAGCAGCCCTTCAGGTGGTGAGGGCGAGCAGTACTTC
CASSPSGGEGEQYF
>15|TRBJ1-3|.|TRBD1|TRBV9
TGTGCCAGCAGCGCGTCGGGACAGGAGGGAAACACCATATATTTT
CASSASGQEGNTIYF
>14|TRBJ1-5|few|.|TRBV30
TGTGCCTTGTCCCCGGGGCTTAGCAATCAGCCCCAGCATTTT
CALSPGLSNQPQHF
>14|TRBJ1-1|.|.|TRBV7-2
TGTGCCAGCAGCCCCCAGAACATGAACACTGAAGCTTTCTTT
CASSPQNMNTEAFF
>13|TRBJ1-1|.|TRBD1|TRBV29-1
TGCAGCGTTGTCGGACAGGGGGACGCTGAAGCTTTCTTT
CSVVGQGDAEAFF
>16|TRBJ2-5|.|.|TRBV3-1/TRBV3-2
TGTGCCAGCAGCCACCAACAGGGAACTCGCCAAGAGACCCAGTACTTC
CASSHQQGTRQETQYF
>14|TRBJ1-3|.|.|TRBV6-5
TGTGCCAGCAGAGGGCCAGGGTCCGGAAACACCATATATTTT
CASRGPGSGNTIYF
>14|TRBJ2-2|.|.|TRBV29-1
TGCAGCGGTGGCCACTACCGGAACACCGGGGAGCTGTTTTTT
CSGGHYRNTGELFF